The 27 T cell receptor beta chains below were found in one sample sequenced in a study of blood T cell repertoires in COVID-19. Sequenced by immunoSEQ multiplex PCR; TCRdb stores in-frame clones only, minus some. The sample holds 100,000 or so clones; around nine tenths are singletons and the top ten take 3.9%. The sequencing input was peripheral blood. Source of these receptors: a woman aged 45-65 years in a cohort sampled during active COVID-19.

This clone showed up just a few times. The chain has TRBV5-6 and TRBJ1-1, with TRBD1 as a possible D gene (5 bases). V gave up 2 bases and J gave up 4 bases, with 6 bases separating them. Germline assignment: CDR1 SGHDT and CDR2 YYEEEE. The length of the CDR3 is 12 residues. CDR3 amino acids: CASSFRVTEAFF. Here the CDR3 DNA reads TGTGCCAGCAGCTTCAGGGTCACTGAAGCTTTCTTT.

The CDR3 DNA reads TGTGCCAGCAGTGATCGGGGTTCGAAAGATACGCAGTATTTT. It is translated as CASSDRGSKDTQYF. The gene calls are TRBV6-1 and TRBJ2-3; D is perhaps TRBD2 (5 bases). Germline values: CDR1 MNHNS, CDR2 SASEGT. This CDR3 is built from 14 residues. V dropped 3 bases and J dropped 5 bases, with 12 bases sitting between them.

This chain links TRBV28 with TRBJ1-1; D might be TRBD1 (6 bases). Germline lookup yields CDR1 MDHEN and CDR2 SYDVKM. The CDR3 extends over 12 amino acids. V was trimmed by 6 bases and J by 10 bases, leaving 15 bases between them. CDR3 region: CASSLGQSLAFF. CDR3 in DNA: TGTGCCAGCAGCCTTGGACAGTCTTTAGCTTTCTTT.

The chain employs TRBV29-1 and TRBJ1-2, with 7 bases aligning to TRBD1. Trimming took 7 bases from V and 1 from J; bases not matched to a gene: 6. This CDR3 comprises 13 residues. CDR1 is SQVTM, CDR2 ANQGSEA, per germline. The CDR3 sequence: CSDDRVVNYGYTF. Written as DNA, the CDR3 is TGCAGCGACGACAGGGTAGTTAACTATGGCTACACCTTC.

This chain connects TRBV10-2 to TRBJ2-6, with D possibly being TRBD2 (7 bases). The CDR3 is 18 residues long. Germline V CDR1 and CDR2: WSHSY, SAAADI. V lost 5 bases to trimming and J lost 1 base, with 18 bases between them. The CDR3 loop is CASSRGGIRVSGANVLTF. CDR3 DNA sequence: TGCGCCAGCAGTAGGGGGGGGATCAGGGTGTCTGGGGCCAACGTCCTGACTTTC.

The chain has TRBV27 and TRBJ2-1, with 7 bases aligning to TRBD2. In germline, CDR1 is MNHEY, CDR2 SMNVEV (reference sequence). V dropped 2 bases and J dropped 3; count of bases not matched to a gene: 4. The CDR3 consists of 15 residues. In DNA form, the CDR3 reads TGTGCCAGCAGTTTAGCGGGGGACGGCTACAATGAGCAGTTCTTC. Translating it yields CASSLAGDGYNEQFF.

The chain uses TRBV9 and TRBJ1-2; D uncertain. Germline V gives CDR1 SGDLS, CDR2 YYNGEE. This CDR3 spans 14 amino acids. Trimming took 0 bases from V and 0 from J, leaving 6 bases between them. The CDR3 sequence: CASSVGATNYGYTF. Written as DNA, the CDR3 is TGTGCCAGCAGCGTAGGTGCTACTAACTATGGCTACACCTTC. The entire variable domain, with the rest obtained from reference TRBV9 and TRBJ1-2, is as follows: DSGVTQTPKHLITATGQRVTLRCSPRSGDLSVYWYQQSLDQGLQFLIQYYNGEERAKGNILERFSAQQFPDLHSELNLSSLELGDSALYFCASSVGATNYGYTFGSGTRLTVV.

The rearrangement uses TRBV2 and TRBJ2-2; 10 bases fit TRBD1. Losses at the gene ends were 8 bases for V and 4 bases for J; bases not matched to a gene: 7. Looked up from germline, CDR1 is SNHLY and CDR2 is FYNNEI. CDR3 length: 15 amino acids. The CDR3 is CASQSGTGATGELFF. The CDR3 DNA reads TGTGCCAGCCAGTCCGGGACAGGGGCCACCGGGGAGCTGTTTTTT.

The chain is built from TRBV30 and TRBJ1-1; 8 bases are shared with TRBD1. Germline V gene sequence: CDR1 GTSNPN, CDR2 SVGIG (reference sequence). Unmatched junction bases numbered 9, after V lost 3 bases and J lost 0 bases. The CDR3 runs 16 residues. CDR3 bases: TGTGCCTGGAGGGGGGGACAGGTATACATGAACACTGAAGCTTTCTTT. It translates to CAWRGGQVYMNTEAFF. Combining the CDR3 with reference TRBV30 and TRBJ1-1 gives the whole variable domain SQTIHQWPATLVQPVGSPLSLECTVEGTSNPNLYWYRQAAGRGLQLLFYSVGIGQISSEVPQNLSASRPQDRQFILSSKKLLLSDSGFYLCAWRGGQVYMNTEAFFGQGTRLTVV.

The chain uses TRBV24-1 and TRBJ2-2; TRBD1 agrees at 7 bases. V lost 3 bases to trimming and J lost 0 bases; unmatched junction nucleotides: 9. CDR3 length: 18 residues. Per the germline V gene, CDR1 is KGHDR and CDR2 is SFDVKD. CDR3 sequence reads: CATSDVGQTKPNTGELFF. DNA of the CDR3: TGTGCCACCAGTGATGTGGGACAGACGAAACCGAACACCGGGGAGCTGTTTTTT.

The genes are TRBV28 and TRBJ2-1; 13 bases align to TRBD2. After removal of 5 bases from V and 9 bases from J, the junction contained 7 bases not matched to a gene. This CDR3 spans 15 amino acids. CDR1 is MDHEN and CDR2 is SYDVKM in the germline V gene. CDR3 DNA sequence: TGTGCCAGCAGTAAAGGACTAGCGGGAGAGGTTGAGCAGTTCTTC. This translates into CASSKGLAGEVEQFF.

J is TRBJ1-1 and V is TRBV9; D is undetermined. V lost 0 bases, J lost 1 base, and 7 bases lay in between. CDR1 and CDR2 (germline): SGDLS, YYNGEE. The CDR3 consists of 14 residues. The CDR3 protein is CASSVGQANTEAFF. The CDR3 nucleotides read TGTGCCAGCAGCGTAGGGCAGGCGAACACTGAAGCTTTCTTT. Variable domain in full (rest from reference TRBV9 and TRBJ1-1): DSGVTQTPKHLITATGQRVTLRCSPRSGDLSVYWYQQSLDQGLQFLIQYYNGEERAKGNILERFSAQQFPDLHSELNLSSLELGDSALYFCASSVGQANTEAFFGQGTRLTVV.

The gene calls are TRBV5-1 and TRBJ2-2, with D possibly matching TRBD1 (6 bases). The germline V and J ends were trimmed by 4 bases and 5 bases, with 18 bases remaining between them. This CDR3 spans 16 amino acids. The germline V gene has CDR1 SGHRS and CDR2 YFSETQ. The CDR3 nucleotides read TGCGCCAGCAGCCGCGGTTGGACAGCGAGTACCGGGGAGCTGTTTTTT. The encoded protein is CASSRGWTASTGELFF.

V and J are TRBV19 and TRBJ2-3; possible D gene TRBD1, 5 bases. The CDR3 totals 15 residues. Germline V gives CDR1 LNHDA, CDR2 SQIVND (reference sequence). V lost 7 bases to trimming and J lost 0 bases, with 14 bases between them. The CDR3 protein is CASMAIGVSTDTQYF. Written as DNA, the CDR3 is TGTGCCAGTATGGCTATAGGGGTGAGCACAGATACGCAGTATTTT.

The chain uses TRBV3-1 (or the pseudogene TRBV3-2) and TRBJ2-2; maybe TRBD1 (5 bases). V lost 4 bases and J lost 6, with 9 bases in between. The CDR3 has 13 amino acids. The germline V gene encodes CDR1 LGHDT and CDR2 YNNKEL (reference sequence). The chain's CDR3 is CASSPQVPGELFF. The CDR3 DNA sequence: TGTGCCAGCAGCCCACAGGTACCCGGGGAGCTGTTTTTT.

The CDR3 region is CASRGHGGNTEAFF. DNA of the CDR3: TGTGCCAGCAGGGGACATGGGGGGAACACTGAAGCTTTCTTT. The V call is TRBV6-5, the J call TRBJ1-1, with D possibly TRBD1 on 6 matching bases. V gave up 6 bases and J gave up 1 base, with 12 bases separating them. Germline CDR1 reads MNHEY; CDR2 reads SVGAGI. The CDR3 totals 14 residues.

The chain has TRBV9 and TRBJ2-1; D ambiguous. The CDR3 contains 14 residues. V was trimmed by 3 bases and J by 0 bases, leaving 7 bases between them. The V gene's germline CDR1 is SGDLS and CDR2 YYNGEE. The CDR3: CASSGAVSYNEQFF. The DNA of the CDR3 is TGTGCCAGCAGCGGTGCAGTCTCCTACAATGAGCAGTTCTTC. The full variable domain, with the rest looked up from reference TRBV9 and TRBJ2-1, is DSGVTQTPKHLITATGQRVTLRCSPRSGDLSVYWYQQSLDQGLQFLIQYYNGEERAKGNILERFSAQQFPDLHSELNLSSLELGDSALYFCASSGAVSYNEQFFGPGTRLTVL.

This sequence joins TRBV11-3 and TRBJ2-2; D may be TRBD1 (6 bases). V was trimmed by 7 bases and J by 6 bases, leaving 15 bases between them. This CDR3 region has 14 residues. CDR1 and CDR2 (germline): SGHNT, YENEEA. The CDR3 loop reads CASTTGQPAGELFF. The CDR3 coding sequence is TGTGCCAGCACCACTGGACAGCCGGCCGGGGAGCTGTTTTTT.

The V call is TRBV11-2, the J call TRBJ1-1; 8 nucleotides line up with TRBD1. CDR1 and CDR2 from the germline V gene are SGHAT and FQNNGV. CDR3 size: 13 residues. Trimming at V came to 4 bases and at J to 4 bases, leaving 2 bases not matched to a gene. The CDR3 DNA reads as TGTGCCAGCAGCTCCGACAGGGGCACTGAAGCTTTCTTT. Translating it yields CASSSDRGTEAFF.

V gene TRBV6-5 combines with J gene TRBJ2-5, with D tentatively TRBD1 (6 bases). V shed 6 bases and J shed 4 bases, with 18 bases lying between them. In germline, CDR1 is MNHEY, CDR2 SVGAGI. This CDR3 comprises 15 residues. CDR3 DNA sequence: TGTGCCAGCAGCGCGGTCTGGCAGGGGCCAGAGACCCAGTACTTC. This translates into CASSAVWQGPETQYF.

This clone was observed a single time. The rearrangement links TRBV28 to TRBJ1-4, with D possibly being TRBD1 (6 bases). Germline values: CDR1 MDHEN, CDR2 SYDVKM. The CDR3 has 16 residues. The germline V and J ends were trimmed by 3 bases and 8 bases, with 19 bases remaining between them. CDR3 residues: CASSFYLQGLGEKLFF. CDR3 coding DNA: TGTGCCAGCAGTTTCTACCTACAGGGTTTAGGGGAAAAACTGTTTTTT.

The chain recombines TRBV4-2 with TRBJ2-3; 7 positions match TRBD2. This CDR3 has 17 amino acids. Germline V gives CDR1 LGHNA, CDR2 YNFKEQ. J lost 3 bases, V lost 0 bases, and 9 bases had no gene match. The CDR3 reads CASSQDVSSGKTDTQYF. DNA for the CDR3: TGTGCCAGCAGCCAAGATGTGTCTAGCGGCAAAACAGATACGCAGTATTTT.

The CDR3 nucleotides are TGTGCCAGCAGCCCCCAAGGGGTGAACACTGAAGCTTTCTTT. Amino acid sequence: CASSPQGVNTEAFF. The J gene is TRBJ1-1, the V gene TRBV6-5, with TRBD1 as a possible D gene (5 bases). Germline assignment: CDR1 MNHEY and CDR2 SVGAGI. Trimming removed 6 bases at V and 0 bases at J, with 11 bases between. CDR3 length: 14 residues.

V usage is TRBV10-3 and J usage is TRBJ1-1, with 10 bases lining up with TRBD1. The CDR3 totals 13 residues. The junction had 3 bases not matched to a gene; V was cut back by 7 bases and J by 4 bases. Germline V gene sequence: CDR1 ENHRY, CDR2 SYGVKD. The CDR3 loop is CAIMGTGATEAFF. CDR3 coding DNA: TGTGCCATCATGGGGACAGGGGCCACTGAAGCTTTCTTT.

The CDR3 bases are TGTGCCAGCAGTTTAACTGGAATAGCCACAGATACGCAGTATTTT. Its translation is CASSLTGIATDTQYF. J is TRBJ2-3 and V is TRBV2; D is uncertain. Trimming removed 5 bases from V and 2 bases from J, with 14 bases in between. CDR3 length equals 15 residues. Germline V lookup: CDR1 SNHLY, CDR2 FYNNEI.

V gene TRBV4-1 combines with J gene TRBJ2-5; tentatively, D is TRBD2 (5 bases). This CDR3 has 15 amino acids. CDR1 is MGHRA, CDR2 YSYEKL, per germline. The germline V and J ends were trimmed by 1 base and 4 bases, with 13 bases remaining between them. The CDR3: CASSQVLSGRETQYF. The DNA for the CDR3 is TGCGCCAGCAGCCAAGTGTTGTCGGGGAGAGAGACCCAGTACTTC.

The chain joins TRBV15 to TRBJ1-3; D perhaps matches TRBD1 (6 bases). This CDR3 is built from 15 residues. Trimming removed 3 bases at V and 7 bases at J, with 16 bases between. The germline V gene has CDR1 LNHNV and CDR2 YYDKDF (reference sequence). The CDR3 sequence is CATSRLTGTRNTIYF. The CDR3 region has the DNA TGTGCCACCAGCAGGTTAACCGGGACAAGGAACACCATATATTTT.